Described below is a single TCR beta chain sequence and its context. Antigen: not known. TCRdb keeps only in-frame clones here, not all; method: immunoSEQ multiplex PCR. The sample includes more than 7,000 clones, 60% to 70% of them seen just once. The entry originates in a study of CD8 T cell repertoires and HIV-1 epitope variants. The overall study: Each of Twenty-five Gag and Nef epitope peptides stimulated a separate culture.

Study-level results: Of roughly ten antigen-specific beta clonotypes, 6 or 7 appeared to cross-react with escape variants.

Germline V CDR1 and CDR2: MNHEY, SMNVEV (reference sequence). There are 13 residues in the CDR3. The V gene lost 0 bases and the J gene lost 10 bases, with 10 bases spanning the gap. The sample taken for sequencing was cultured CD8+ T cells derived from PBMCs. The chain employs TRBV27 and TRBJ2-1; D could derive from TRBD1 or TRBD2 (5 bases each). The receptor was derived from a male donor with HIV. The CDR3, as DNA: TGTGCCAGCAGTTTATCCGGGGCTTGGGAGCAGTTCTTC. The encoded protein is CASSLSGAWEQFF.